The 6 T cell receptor beta chains below come from one sample, sequenced in a study of control samples from healthy donors and cancer patients (dated by TCRdb to 2020 to 2021). The protocol used for the library was the immunoSEQ multiplex PCR assay. Drawn from immuneACCESS, this table holds only the in-frame rearrangements with V and J called that TCRdb kept. Clones are partly lost; checked studies trace under half to an unresolved V gene and leave the rest unexplained. The sample table shows 90,000 to 100,000 clones, and roughly 83% are seen once. Roughly a tenth of the sample belongs to the ten largest clones. The sequencing input was blood. Source of these receptors: a woman in her 30s in good health.

V is TRBV10-3 and J is TRBJ1-1; tentatively, D is TRBD1 (5 bases). V shed 2 bases and J shed 8 bases, with 12 bases lying between them. Germline CDR1 is ENHRY and CDR2 is SYGVKD. This CDR3 comprises 13 residues. CDR3 amino acids: CAISENQGGEAFF. The CDR3 nucleotides are TGTGCCATCAGTGAGAATCAGGGTGGGGAAGCTTTCTTT.

The rearrangement uses TRBV19 and TRBJ2-3, with a weak D call TRBD2 (5 bases). The germline V gene encodes CDR1 LNHDA and CDR2 SQIVND (reference sequence). This CDR3 region has 16 residues. Between the trimmed V and J ends, which lost 5 bases and 0 bases, there was a span of 15 bases. The CDR3 DNA is TGTGCCAGTAGTGTCAGCGGACCCCCTAGCACAGATACGCAGTATTTT. This encodes CASSVSGPPSTDTQYF.

This clone was observed a few times. This rearrangement joins TRBV12-5 to TRBJ1-1, with D hard to call. Germline CDR1 and CDR2: LGHNT and FRNRAP. The CDR3 runs to 11 residues. V dropped 3 bases and J dropped 2 bases, with 1 base sitting between them. CDR3 amino acids: CASGFNTEAFF. Here the CDR3 DNA reads TGTGCTAGTGGTTTTAACACTGAAGCTTTCTTT.

The chain links TRBV9 to TRBJ1-5, with TRBD1 as a possible D gene (5 bases). CDR1 is SGDLS, CDR2 YYNGEE, per germline. V was clipped by 0 bases and J by 7 bases, with 14 bases between them. There are 15 residues in the CDR3. CDR3 loop: CASSVGNSGTQPQHF. The DNA for the CDR3 is TGTGCCAGCAGCGTAGGGAATTCAGGGACGCAGCCCCAGCATTTT.

The genes are TRBV9 and TRBJ2-1, with 10 nucleotides matching TRBD2. Germline V gives CDR1 SGDLS, CDR2 YYNGEE. This CDR3 has 15 residues. J was trimmed by 7 bases and V by 0 bases; bases with no gene match: 4. CDR3 protein: CASSVGSGGQNEQFF. CDR3 DNA sequence: TGTGCCAGCAGCGTAGGTAGCGGGGGGCAAAATGAGCAGTTCTTC.

The V and J genes are TRBV30 and TRBJ2-5; the match to TRBD2 covers 15 bases. Germline CDR1 and CDR2: GTSNPN and SVGIG (reference sequence). This CDR3 comprises 17 residues. The V gene end was trimmed by 1 base and the J gene end by 5 bases; junction bases not matched to a gene: 8. The CDR3 DNA is TGTGCCTGGAGTGCCCGCGGACTAGCGGGGGGGCGGGAGACCCAGTACTTC. As protein: CAWSARGLAGGRETQYF.